This T cell receptor beta chain was observed in a study of cytomegalovirus exposure and HLA in healthy donors. The study's findings and limits: Three chains linked to CMV were shown in vitro to be specific for CMV antigens. Later findings reportedly placed an Asian-associated ancestry cluster below the roughly 700-donor mean for N-insertions.

V lost 6 bases to trimming and J lost 7 bases, with 15 bases between them. This CDR3 is 13 amino acids long. CDR1 SNHLY and CDR2 FYNNEI come from the germline V gene. The PCR ran on 60 Vbeta and 13 Jbeta primers. Only in-frame clones appear in the TCRdb table, and some are missing; sequencing was by immunoSEQ multiplex PCR. In the table there are approximately 120,000 clones, approximately 76% of which are singletons. Comment on this clone: Its specificity is not known.

What was sequenced was PBMCs. This chain joins TRBV2 and TRBJ1-2, with D perhaps matching TRBD1 (5 bases). The source of this sequence is a man aged 35-49 years in good health and CMV-seronegative. The CDR3 nucleotides read TGTGCCAGCAGGAGTCAGGGAAGAGGTGGCTACACCTTC. Its protein is CASRSQGRGGYTF.